The clone carrying this T cell receptor beta chain was observed once. Antigen: not known. After autologous stem cell transplantation all patients relapsed, and prior brentuximab vedotin exposure differed between cohorts. The sample comes from a study of PD-1 blockade in classical Hodgkin lymphoma. General study points: Those starting nivolumab under 1 year post-ASCT were excluded.

CDR3 length equals 17 residues. Germline lookup yields CDR1 SGHTA and CDR2 FQGNSA. Trimming took 5 bases from V and 10 from J; bases not matched to a gene: 13. Method: immunoSEQ multiplex PCR; TCRdb's copy keeps in-frame clones and lacks some. The table includes approximately 99,000 clones, 80% to 90% detected once. This TCR was recovered from a human donor with classical Hodgkin lymphoma. The gene calls are TRBV7-2 and TRBJ2-1; 14 bases align to TRBD2. The material sequenced was peripheral blood mononuclear cells (PBMCs), taken before the second cycle of nivolumab. In DNA form, the CDR3 reads TGTGCCAGCAGCCCCCAACAACCGGGACTAGCGGGAGACGAGCAGTTCTTC. Protein: CASSPQQPGLAGDEQFF.